These T cell receptor beta chains were read from a single sample in a study of blood T cell repertoires in COVID-19. Sequencing used immunoSEQ multiplex PCR; TCRdb keeps in-frame clones, though not all of them. This table has approximately 390,000 clones, roughly 90% appearing once. Specimen: PBMCs or T cells enriched from blood (not recorded which). These receptors were taken from a woman aged 40 to 50 with acute COVID-19. CDR3s include the opening cysteine and the closing phenylalanine or tryptophan. Each record gives: clone size, D gene, J gene, V gene, CDR3 protein, CDR3 DNA. The D gene is left open where the match is weak. Clone size, where shown, is once, few, many, or a class for clones that have expanded.

clone size: .
D gene: TRBD1
J gene: TRBJ1-3
V gene: TRBV5-8
CDR3 protein: CASSRKPGQSSGNTIYF
CDR3 DNA: TGTGCCAGCAGCCGAAAACCGGGACAGAGCTCTGGAAACACCATATATTTT

clone size: .
D gene: .
J gene: TRBJ1-2
V gene: TRBV12-3/TRBV12-4
CDR3 protein: CASSLAEGDGYTF
CDR3 DNA: TGTGCCAGCAGTTTAGCTGAGGGGGATGGCTACACCTTC

clone size: .
D gene: .
J gene: TRBJ1-2
V gene: TRBV2
CDR3 protein: CADRPDSDNYGYTF
CDR3 DNA: TGTGCCGATCGCCCGGACAGTGACAACTATGGCTACACCTTC

clone size: .
D gene: TRBD2
J gene: TRBJ2-3
V gene: TRBV9
CDR3 protein: CASSFGTGGFTDTQYF
CDR3 DNA: TGTGCCAGCAGCTTTGGGACGGGGGGATTCACAGATACGCAGTATTTT

clone size: .
D gene: .
J gene: TRBJ1-4
V gene: TRBV24-1
CDR3 protein: CASQQGTNEKLFF
CDR3 DNA: TGTGCCAGCCAGCAGGGAACTAATGAAAAACTGTTTTTT

clone size: .
D gene: .
J gene: TRBJ1-4
V gene: TRBV7-9
CDR3 protein: CASSRGDVNEKLFF
CDR3 DNA: TGTGCCAGCAGCAGAGGTGACGTGAATGAAAAACTGTTTTTT

clone size: .
D gene: .
J gene: TRBJ2-1
V gene: TRBV19
CDR3 protein: CASSMPFGGLHNEQFF
CDR3 DNA: TGTGCCAGTAGTATGCCTTTTGGGGGACTTCACAATGAGCAGTTCTTC

clone size: .
D gene: .
J gene: TRBJ1-1
V gene: TRBV2
CDR3 protein: CASSVDTPRNTEAFF
CDR3 DNA: TGTGCCAGCAGCGTGGACACACCTCGGAACACTGAAGCTTTCTTT

clone size: .
D gene: TRBD1
J gene: TRBJ2-1
V gene: TRBV24-1
CDR3 protein: CATSAQTGGPNEQFF
CDR3 DNA: TGTGCCACCAGTGCCCAGACAGGGGGGCCCAATGAGCAGTTCTTC

clone size: .
D gene: .
J gene: TRBJ1-5
V gene: TRBV12-3/TRBV12-4
CDR3 protein: CASTGGNQPQHF
CDR3 DNA: TGTGCCAGTACAGGAGGCAATCAGCCCCAGCATTTT

clone size: .
D gene: .
J gene: TRBJ1-2
V gene: TRBV24-1
CDR3 protein: CATSDSRQGPGGYTF
CDR3 DNA: TGTGCCACCAGTGACTCCCGTCAGGGGCCTGGTGGCTACACCTTC

clone size: .
D gene: TRBD1
J gene: TRBJ1-5
V gene: TRBV7-9
CDR3 protein: CASSPLTGAGQPQHF
CDR3 DNA: TGTGCCAGCAGCCCTCTAACAGGGGCAGGACAGCCCCAGCATTTT

clone size: once
D gene: TRBD1
J gene: TRBJ1-1
V gene: TRBV29-1
CDR3 protein: CSVEGQGITEAFF
CDR3 DNA: TGCAGCGTTGAGGGACAGGGAATCACTGAAGCTTTCTTT

clone size: .
D gene: TRBD2
J gene: TRBJ2-3
V gene: TRBV5-1
CDR3 protein: CASSLGSGSSTDTQYF
CDR3 DNA: TGCGCCAGCAGCTTGGGTAGCGGGTCCAGCACAGATACGCAGTATTTT

clone size: .
D gene: .
J gene: TRBJ1-2
V gene: TRBV29-1
CDR3 protein: CSVVAGAGYGYTF
CDR3 DNA: TGCAGCGTTGTGGCAGGGGCGGGCTATGGCTACACCTTC

clone size: once
D gene: TRBD1
J gene: TRBJ1-1
V gene: TRBV5-6
CDR3 protein: CASSLHRGTEAFF
CDR3 DNA: TGTGCCAGCAGCCTTCACAGGGGCACTGAAGCTTTCTTT

clone size: once
D gene: .
J gene: TRBJ1-5
V gene: TRBV27
CDR3 protein: CASSLGDAGNSNQPQHF
CDR3 DNA: TGTGCCAGCAGTTTAGGAGACGCAGGGAATAGCAATCAGCCCCAGCATTTT

clone size: .
D gene: TRBD1
J gene: TRBJ1-2
V gene: TRBV2
CDR3 protein: CASTGTGNYGYTF
CDR3 DNA: TGTGCCAGCACTGGGACAGGAAACTATGGCTACACCTTC

clone size: .
D gene: TRBD1
J gene: TRBJ1-5
V gene: TRBV2
CDR3 protein: CATTGGSNQPQHF
CDR3 DNA: TGTGCCACTACAGGGGGAAGCAATCAGCCCCAGCATTTT

clone size: once
D gene: TRBD1
J gene: TRBJ2-1
V gene: TRBV11-3
CDR3 protein: CASSYPGQPLGEQFF
CDR3 DNA: TGTGCCAGCAGCTACCCGGGACAGCCCTTGGGTGAGCAGTTCTTC

clone size: .
D gene: .
J gene: TRBJ2-2
V gene: TRBV27
CDR3 protein: CASSSTLRQIGAGELFF
CDR3 DNA: TGTGCCAGCAGTTCCACTTTACGACAAATCGGCGCCGGGGAGCTGTTTTTT

clone size: .
D gene: .
J gene: TRBJ2-7
V gene: TRBV10-2
CDR3 protein: CASSPLREQYF
CDR3 DNA: TGCGCCAGCAGTCCCCTCCGGGAGCAGTACTTC

clone size: .
D gene: .
J gene: TRBJ1-2
V gene: TRBV6-6
CDR3 protein: CASSPAANYGYTF
CDR3 DNA: TGTGCCAGCAGTCCTGCTGCGAACTATGGCTACACCTTC

clone size: .
D gene: TRBD2
J gene: TRBJ2-1
V gene: TRBV27
CDR3 protein: CASSPGGFYEQFF
CDR3 DNA: TGTGCCAGCAGTCCGGGGGGGTTCTATGAGCAGTTCTTC

clone size: .
D gene: .
J gene: TRBJ1-5
V gene: TRBV24-1
CDR3 protein: CATSDFRGDQPQHF
CDR3 DNA: TGTGCCACCAGTGATTTCAGGGGCGATCAGCCCCAGCATTTT

clone size: once
D gene: .
J gene: TRBJ2-5
V gene: TRBV20-1
CDR3 protein: CSASLRETQYF
CDR3 DNA: TGCAGTGCTAGTTTGAGGGAGACCCAGTACTTC

clone size: .
D gene: .
J gene: TRBJ2-7
V gene: TRBV29-1
CDR3 protein: CSVKGSGLSYEQYF
CDR3 DNA: TGCAGCGTTAAGGGATCGGGACTCTCCTACGAGCAGTACTTC

clone size: .
D gene: .
J gene: TRBJ1-6
V gene: TRBV5-4
CDR3 protein: CASSLDAGSYNSPLHF
CDR3 DNA: TGTGCCAGCAGCTTGGACGCGGGTTCCTATAATTCACCCCTCCACTTT

clone size: .
D gene: .
J gene: TRBJ1-3
V gene: TRBV2
CDR3 protein: CASSGDRTRASSGNTIYF
CDR3 DNA: TGTGCCAGCAGTGGAGACAGGACCCGGGCAAGCTCTGGAAACACCATATATTTT

clone size: once
D gene: .
J gene: TRBJ1-3
V gene: TRBV6-1
CDR3 protein: CASSESIGVRNTIYF
CDR3 DNA: TGTGCCAGCAGTGAATCGATCGGGGTACGAAACACCATATATTTT

clone size: .
D gene: .
J gene: TRBJ2-7
V gene: TRBV24-1
CDR3 protein: CATMDGKGEQYF
CDR3 DNA: TGTGCCACTATGGACGGGAAGGGCGAGCAGTACTTC

clone size: .
D gene: .
J gene: TRBJ1-5
V gene: TRBV7-6
CDR3 protein: CASSPRGKFGNQPQHF
CDR3 DNA: TGTGCCAGCAGCCCCCGGGGGAAGTTTGGCAATCAGCCCCAGCATTTT

clone size: few
D gene: .
J gene: TRBJ2-6
V gene: TRBV9
CDR3 protein: CASNQGGGANVLTF
CDR3 DNA: TGTGCCAGCAACCAGGGAGGTGGGGCCAACGTCCTGACTTTC

clone size: .
D gene: TRBD1
J gene: TRBJ1-3
V gene: TRBV9
CDR3 protein: CASSVGTGEGNTIYF
CDR3 DNA: TGTGCCAGCAGCGTAGGGACAGGGGAGGGAAACACCATATATTTT

clone size: .
D gene: TRBD1
J gene: TRBJ1-1
V gene: TRBV30
CDR3 protein: CAWSVGDRGLGAFF
CDR3 DNA: TGTGCCTGGAGTGTGGGGGACAGGGGATTGGGAGCTTTCTTT

clone size: .
D gene: TRBD1
J gene: TRBJ2-7
V gene: TRBV24-1
CDR3 protein: CATSDPGTGSYEQYF
CDR3 DNA: TGTGCCACCAGTGATCCCGGGACAGGGTCATACGAGCAGTACTTC

clone size: .
D gene: .
J gene: TRBJ1-1
V gene: TRBV5-1
CDR3 protein: CASSWGQGNAEAFF
CDR3 DNA: TGCGCCAGCAGCTGGGGTCAGGGGAATGCTGAAGCTTTCTTT

clone size: .
D gene: .
J gene: TRBJ1-2
V gene: TRBV27
CDR3 protein: CASSQNRFSYGYTF
CDR3 DNA: TGTGCCAGCAGTCAAAACAGGTTCTCCTATGGCTACACCTTC

clone size: once
D gene: TRBD2
J gene: TRBJ2-3
V gene: TRBV5-1
CDR3 protein: CASSGGPADTQYF
CDR3 DNA: TGCGCCAGCTCGGGGGGGCCTGCAGATACGCAGTATTTT

clone size: .
D gene: .
J gene: TRBJ1-2
V gene: TRBV7-9
CDR3 protein: CASSSVPSRQEHGYTF
CDR3 DNA: TGTGCCAGCAGCTCCGTACCGTCGCGGCAAGAACATGGCTACACCTTC

clone size: .
D gene: TRBD1
J gene: TRBJ2-7
V gene: TRBV30
CDR3 protein: CAWSETGGFEQYF
CDR3 DNA: TGTGCCTGGAGTGAGACAGGGGGCTTCGAGCAGTACTTC

clone size: .
D gene: .
J gene: TRBJ2-6
V gene: TRBV18
CDR3 protein: CASSLSHSGANVLTF
CDR3 DNA: TGTGCCAGCTCCCTTAGCCACTCTGGGGCCAACGTCCTGACTTTC

clone size: .
D gene: .
J gene: TRBJ1-4
V gene: TRBV2
CDR3 protein: CASSKDRPATNEKLFF
CDR3 DNA: TGTGCCAGCAGCAAGGACAGACCGGCAACTAATGAAAAACTGTTTTTT

clone size: few
D gene: .
J gene: TRBJ1-4
V gene: TRBV5-1
CDR3 protein: CASSLGIGQGNEKLFF
CDR3 DNA: TGCGCCAGCAGCTTGGGGATTGGGCAGGGTAATGAAAAACTGTTTTTT

clone size: .
D gene: TRBD1
J gene: TRBJ2-2
V gene: TRBV15
CDR3 protein: CATSMGGRGRWELFF
CDR3 DNA: TGTGCCACCAGCATGGGGGGCAGGGGGCGGTGGGAGCTGTTTTTT

clone size: .
D gene: .
J gene: TRBJ2-5
V gene: TRBV11-3
CDR3 protein: CASSLGQAGETQYF
CDR3 DNA: TGTGCCAGCAGCTTAGGTCAGGCGGGAGAGACCCAGTACTTC

clone size: once
D gene: TRBD1
J gene: TRBJ2-5
V gene: TRBV20-1
CDR3 protein: CSASPSGTGTETQYF
CDR3 DNA: TGCAGTGCTAGTCCGTCCGGGACAGGGACCGAGACCCAGTACTTC

clone size: .
D gene: .
J gene: TRBJ2-3
V gene: TRBV7-6
CDR3 protein: CASSLVFADTQYF
CDR3 DNA: TGTGCCAGCAGCTTAGTGTTCGCAGATACGCAGTATTTT

clone size: .
D gene: .
J gene: TRBJ1-2
V gene: TRBV7-9
CDR3 protein: CASSSGQIYGYTF
CDR3 DNA: TGTGCCAGCAGCTCAGGACAGATCTATGGCTACACCTTC

clone size: few
D gene: .
J gene: TRBJ1-3
V gene: TRBV9
CDR3 protein: CASSQDSSGNTIYF
CDR3 DNA: TGTGCCAGCAGCCAGGACAGCTCTGGAAACACCATATATTTT

clone size: .
D gene: .
J gene: TRBJ2-5
V gene: TRBV18
CDR3 protein: CASSSDLQETQYF
CDR3 DNA: TGTGCCAGCTCATCGGACTTACAAGAGACCCAGTACTTC

clone size: .
D gene: .
J gene: TRBJ1-1
V gene: TRBV27
CDR3 protein: CASDLPGSETKATEAFF
CDR3 DNA: TGTGCCAGCGACCTACCCGGGTCCGAAACCAAGGCCACTGAAGCTTTCTTT